This TCR beta chain originates from a study of OX40 agonist ivuxolimab in advanced cancers. For the study at large: Hepatocellular carcinoma, melanoma, renal cell or head and neck cancer affected the dose-escalation patients. It was permissible to have had prior anti-PD-1, anti-PD-L1 or anti-CTLA-4 therapy, and around 40% had some. Study observations and caveats: The study observed clonal expansion of CD4+ and CD8+ blood T cells by week 6 at 0.1 to 3.0 mg/kg.

CDR1 and CDR2 from the germline V gene are SQVTM and ANQGSEA. V dropped 3 bases and J dropped 3 bases, with 12 bases sitting between them. The CDR3 is 15 residues long. Generated by immunoSEQ multiplex PCR, the TCRdb table keeps only in-frame clones and is missing some. The sample includes approximately 70,000 clones, roughly 82% of them seen just once. A note on this clone: What it recognizes is unknown.

Autoimmune disease history or systemic immunosuppression meant exclusion. V usage is TRBV29-1 and J usage is TRBJ2-6; weak D call: TRBD1 (6 bases). The TCR sequence derives from an adult with an advanced solid tumor such as melanoma, head and neck, liver or kidney cancer. The material was CD4+ or CD8+ T cells sorted from blood, obtained in a trial of the OX40 agonist ivuxolimab. The CDR3 loop is CSVDAGDGGANVLTF. CDR3 nucleotide sequence: TGCAGCGTTGACGCAGGGGACGGTGGGGCCAACGTCCTGACTTTC.